These 5 T cell receptor beta chains came from one sample sequenced in a study of CD8 T cells in ankylosing spondylitis. TCRdb re-derived calls from the 5' RACE reads in MiXCR, one entry per CDR3 protein. The profile covers just over 350,000 distinct CDR3 sequences, with approximately 22% appearing a single time and about an eighth taken by the ten largest. Sequencing was performed on blood, either unsorted or a sorted T cell fraction (not recorded which). The origin of the receptors is a male donor with ankylosing spondylitis or in good health (not recorded which).

This clonotype was found a few times. The J gene is TRBJ2-3, the V gene TRBV24-1, with 9 bases aligning to TRBD2. CDR3 length: 17 residues. Trimming took 4 bases from V and 2 from J; bases not matched to a gene: 9. Germline values: CDR1 KGHDR, CDR2 SFDVKD. The CDR3 here is CATSEAFSGGTTDTQYF. The CDR3 coding sequence is TGTGCCACCAGTGAAGCTTTTAGCGGGGGCACCACAGATACGCAGTATTTT.

This clonotype has a handful of counts. The rearrangement links TRBV9 to TRBJ2-5; 7 nucleotides line up with TRBD2. In germline, CDR1 is SGDLS, CDR2 YYNGEE. With 3 bases clipped from V and 5 bases from J, the junction kept 7 bases outside the gene matches. The CDR3 totals 14 residues. The CDR3 bases are TGTGCCAGCAGCGGGGGAGGGACTTTGGAGACCCAGTACTTC. The encoded protein is CASSGGGTLETQYF.

J is TRBJ2-2 and V is TRBV11-2, with 7 bases that match TRBD1. CDR3 size: 16 residues. Losses at the gene ends were 4 bases for V and 7 bases for J; bases not matched to a gene: 12. CDR1 SGHAT and CDR2 FQNNGV come from the germline V gene. CDR3 coding DNA: TGTGCCAGCAGCTCCTGGGGTAGGGGGCATGGCGGGGAGCTGTTTTTT. Amino acid sequence: CASSSWGRGHGGELFF.

The table lists this clonotype with a few counts. This chain links TRBV3-1 with TRBJ2-3, with D hard to call. The CDR3 is 16 residues long. Germline values: CDR1 LGHDT, CDR2 YNNKEL (reference sequence). Trimming took off 0 bases at V and 7 bases at J, with 17 bases between the two ends. The CDR3 DNA follows: TGTGCCAGCAGCCAAGAAGTACCCTGGTCTTCGAATACGCAGTATTTT. This sequence encodes CASSQEVPWSSNTQYF.

The rearrangement uses TRBV3-1 and TRBJ2-3; D is perhaps TRBD2 (7 bases). CDR1 LGHDT and CDR2 YNNKEL come from the germline V gene (reference sequence). V was cut by 4 bases and J by 1 base, with 12 bases left in between. The CDR3 is made up of 15 amino acids. The CDR3 DNA reads TGTGCCAGCAGCCCGGGGGGCCGCGGCACAGATACGCAGTATTTT. As protein: CASSPGGRGTDTQYF.